The next 20 T cell receptor beta chains were all read from a single sample in a study of human T cells and chemical hapten exposure. Regarding time point: patch test 3, about 24 weeks after DPC sensitization. Noted treatment: therapeutic diphenylcyclopropenone sensitization with weekly scalp DPC. One entry per CDR3 protein, called by TCRdb with MiXCR from the RACE reads. Of about 190,000 distinct CDR3 sequences listed, around 23% are singletons. This specimen was whole blood, taken in connection with sensitization to the hapten diphenylcyclopropenone (DPC). The receptors were gathered from a woman between 35 and 50 years old with alopecia areata. Some clones in this sample may be carry-over from other donors' samples.

In this sample, this clonotype turned up a few times. The V and J genes are TRBV6-2 or TRBV6-3 and TRBJ1-5, with TRBD1 matching over 7 bases. Germline V gene lookup returns CDR1 MNHEY and CDR2 SVGEGT. The CDR3 is 15 amino acids. V trimming: 2 bases; J trimming: 4 bases; junction bases outside the gene matches: 5. CDR3 amino acids: CASSYVGTANQPQHF. CDR3 nucleotides: TGTGCCAGCAGTTACGTGGGGACAGCTAATCAGCCCCAGCATTTT.

This clonotype was seen a handful of times. V and J are TRBV9 and TRBJ2-7; 7 nucleotides agree with TRBD1. J lost 3 bases, V lost 3 bases, and 3 bases had no gene match. The CDR3 consists of 13 residues. Germline V gene data show CDR1 as SGDLS and CDR2 as YYNGEE. The chain's CDR3 is CASSARDSYEQYF. The CDR3 bases are TGTGCCAGCAGCGCCCGGGACAGCTACGAGCAGTACTTC.

This sequence joins TRBV7-3 and TRBJ2-3; TRBD2 might be the D (7 bases). The ends were cut back, 5 bases at V and 4 bases at J, with 16 bases in the middle. Germline V gene data show CDR1 as SGHTA and CDR2 as FQGTGA. The CDR3 consists of 15 residues. CDR3 nucleotides: TGTGCCAGCAGCACAGGGCTAGGGGGGGCAGATACGCAGTATTTT. It is translated as CASSTGLGGADTQYF.

V is TRBV10-3 and J is TRBJ1-1; TRBD1 matches 7 bases. This CDR3 spans 13 amino acids. The ends lost 4 bases at V and 10 bases at J; junction bases unmatched: 9. Germline-derived CDR1 and CDR2 are ENHRY and SYGVKD. The DNA for the CDR3 is TGTGCCATCAGTGTCGACAGGGCCGGTGGAGCTTTCTTT. As protein: CAISVDRAGGAFF.

This clonotype was seen a few times. The chain employs TRBV6-5 and TRBJ1-2; possible D gene TRBD1, 6 bases. Trimming pared 0 bases from V and 7 bases from J, leaving 12 bases between. Germline V gene lookup returns CDR1 MNHEY and CDR2 SVGAGI. The CDR3 spans 14 residues. CDR3 sequence: CASSYSGGLSGYTF. The DNA of the CDR3 is TGTGCCAGCAGTTACTCCGGGGGGCTGTCTGGCTACACCTTC.

V gene TRBV7-9 combines with J gene TRBJ2-5; possible D gene TRBD1, 5 bases. This CDR3 has 14 residues. The V and J ends lost 3 bases and 2 bases respectively, with 10 bases between them. The germline CDR1 and CDR2 sequences are SEHNR and FQNEAQ (reference sequence). As DNA, the CDR3 is TGTGCCAGCAGCTTTTTGGGGCCTCAAGAGACCCAGTACTTC. The encoded protein is CASSFLGPQETQYF.

The genes are TRBV2 and TRBJ2-5; TRBD2 might be the D (5 bases). Looked up from germline, CDR1 is SNHLY and CDR2 is FYNNEI. This CDR3 is built from 15 residues. Trimming stripped 4 bases from V and 3 bases from J, with 15 bases between. CDR3 coding DNA: TGTGCCAGCAGTGTCGGTAGCGTGATAAAAGAGACCCAGTACTTC. Amino acids: CASSVGSVIKETQYF.

This clonotype was counted only a few times. The gene calls are TRBV11-2 and TRBJ1-4; no clear D. The germline gives CDR1 SGHAT, CDR2 FQNNGV. V dropped 4 bases and J dropped 0 bases, with 15 bases sitting between them. The CDR3 contains 17 residues. CDR3 DNA sequence: TGTGCCAGCAGCTCCCGACGGGAGTTCACAACTAATGAAAAACTGTTTTTT. This gives the protein CASSSRREFTTNEKLFF.

The chain is built from TRBV7-9 and TRBJ2-1; 10 bases align to TRBD1. The CDR3 totals 15 residues. After removal of 4 bases from V and 6 bases from J, the junction contained 6 bases not matched to a gene. Germline CDR1 is SEHNR and CDR2 is FQNEAQ (reference sequence). The CDR3 bases are TGTGCCAGCAGCTGGCCGGGACAGGGGTTCAATGAGCAGTTCTTC. This codes for CASSWPGQGFNEQFF.

This clonotype was seen at least ten times. The chain uses TRBV2 and TRBJ1-1; TRBD1 might be the D (5 bases). The length of the CDR3 is 14 residues. CDR1 and CDR2 from the germline V gene are SNHLY and FYNNEI. V shed 2 bases and J shed 7 bases, with 14 bases lying between them. The CDR3 loop reads CASSEIRQGGEAFF. The CDR3 DNA follows: TGTGCCAGCAGTGAAATTAGGCAGGGTGGTGAAGCTTTCTTT.

This clonotype turned up a few times. The chain links TRBV20-1 to TRBJ2-7, with TRBD2 as a possible D gene (5 bases). Trimming removed 3 bases from V and 0 bases from J, with 6 bases in between. Germline V gene sequence: CDR1 DFQATT, CDR2 SNEGSKA (reference sequence). The CDR3 sequence is 12 residues long. CDR3 sequence reads: CSASGNSYEQYF. The CDR3 bases are TGCAGTGCTAGCGGGAACTCCTACGAGCAGTACTTC.

This clonotype was detected ten times or more. This sequence joins TRBV7-3 and TRBJ2-5; D perhaps matches TRBD2 (6 bases). Germline lookup yields CDR1 SGHTA and CDR2 FQGTGA. V was clipped by 5 bases and J by 5 bases, with 12 bases between them. CDR3 length equals 13 residues. The DNA of the CDR3 is TGTGCCAGCAGCCGCGGGGAGGTTGAGACCCAGTACTTC. Protein: CASSRGEVETQYF.

Only a few counts were recorded for this clonotype. This chain links TRBV4-2 with TRBJ2-3, with unresolved D. V lost 0 bases, J lost 7 bases, and 14 bases lay in between. Germline values: CDR1 LGHNA, CDR2 YNFKEQ. CDR3 length: 15 amino acids. The CDR3 bases are TGTGCCAGCAGCCAAGATTTTAGCCGACTGAATACGCAGTATTTT. Its protein product is CASSQDFSRLNTQYF.

The V call is TRBV5-4, the J call TRBJ1-1; 9 positions match TRBD1. The ends lost 4 bases at V and 1 base at J; junction bases unmatched: 5. Per germline, CDR1 SGHNT and CDR2 YYREEE (reference sequence). The CDR3 covers 15 residues. CDR3: CASSTRTGANTEAFF. In DNA form, the CDR3 reads TGTGCCAGCAGCACCCGGACAGGGGCGAACACTGAAGCTTTCTTT.

This clonotype has only a few counts. This chain links TRBV6-5 with TRBJ1-1; a possible D gene is TRBD1 (6 bases). CDR1 and CDR2 from the germline V gene are MNHEY and SVGAGI. Trimming removed 5 bases from V and 3 bases from J, with 10 bases in between. CDR3 size: 13 residues. CDR3 in amino acids: CASSGQLDTEAFF. The DNA of the CDR3 is TGTGCCAGCAGTGGACAGTTAGACACTGAAGCTTTCTTT.

Of note for this clonotype: Relative to the germline gene, one junction end is altered; a read error may explain this. This chain connects TRBV6-2 or TRBV6-3 to TRBJ2-7; D not resolved. CDR1 and CDR2 from the germline V gene are MNHEY and SVGEGT. CDR3 length equals 11 residues. The CDR3 region is CVSSLSTEQYF. The CDR3 DNA reads as TGTGTCAGCAGTCTTAGTACCGAGCAGTACTTC.

The chain combines TRBV15 with TRBJ2-3; TRBD2 agrees at 8 bases. This CDR3 comprises 18 residues. The ends lost 4 bases at V and 3 bases at J; junction bases unmatched: 15. CDR1 LNHNV and CDR2 YYDKDF come from the germline V gene (reference sequence). This chain's CDR3 is CATSKDPMSGRGTDTQYF. CDR3 DNA: TGTGCCACCAGCAAAGACCCTATGAGCGGGAGAGGTACAGATACGCAGTATTTT.

The chain employs TRBV6-2 or TRBV6-3 and TRBJ2-3; D possibly uses TRBD1 or TRBD2 (6 bases each). The CDR3 totals 15 residues. Germline lookup yields CDR1 MNHEY and CDR2 SVGEGT. V lost 5 bases to trimming and J lost 5 bases, with 17 bases between them. This chain's CDR3 is CASSDEGGGVDTQYF. The CDR3 DNA reads TGTGCCAGCAGTGACGAGGGGGGTGGAGTAGATACGCAGTATTTT.

V gene TRBV4-3 combines with J gene TRBJ1-1; tentative D call: TRBD1 (6 bases). Trimming removed 0 bases at V and 8 bases at J, with 10 bases between. This CDR3 has 13 residues. Germline CDR1 is LGHNA and CDR2 is YSLEER. Here the CDR3 DNA reads TGCGCCAGCAGCCAAGAAGGGAGGGGGGAAGCTTTCTTT. Translating gives CASSQEGRGEAFF.

This clonotype has only a few counts. The rearrangement uses TRBV10-3 and TRBJ2-5; D call uncertain. The CDR3 runs 13 residues. Germline CDR1 ENHRY, CDR2 SYGVKD. The germline V and J ends were trimmed by 7 bases and 4 bases, with 13 bases remaining between them. Here the CDR3 reads CAITLKVGETQYF. CDR3 DNA: TGTGCCATCACCCTCAAGGTCGGAGAGACCCAGTACTTC.